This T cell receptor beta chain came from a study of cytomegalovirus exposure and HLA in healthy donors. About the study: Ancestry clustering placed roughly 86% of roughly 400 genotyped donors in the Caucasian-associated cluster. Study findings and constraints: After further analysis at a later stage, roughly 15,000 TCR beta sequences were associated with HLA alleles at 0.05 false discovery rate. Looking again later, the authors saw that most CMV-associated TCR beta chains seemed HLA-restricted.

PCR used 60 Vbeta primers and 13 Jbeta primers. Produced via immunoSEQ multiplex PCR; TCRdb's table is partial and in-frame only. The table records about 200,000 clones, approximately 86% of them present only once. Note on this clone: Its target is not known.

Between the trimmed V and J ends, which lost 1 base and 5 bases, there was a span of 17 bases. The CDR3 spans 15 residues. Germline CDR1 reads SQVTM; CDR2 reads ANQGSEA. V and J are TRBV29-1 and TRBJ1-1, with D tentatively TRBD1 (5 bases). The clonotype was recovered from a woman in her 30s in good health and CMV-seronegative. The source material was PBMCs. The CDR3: CSVEVRGLRRTEAFF. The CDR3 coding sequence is TGCAGCGTTGAAGTCCGGGGACTGCGGAGGACTGAAGCTTTCTTT. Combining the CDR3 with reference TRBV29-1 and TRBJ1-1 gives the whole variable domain SAVISQKPSRDICQRGTSLTIQCQVDSQVTMMFWYRQQPGQSLTLIATANQGSEATYESGFVIDKFPISRPNLTFSTLTVSNMSPEDSSIYLCSVEVRGLRRTEAFFGQGTRLTVV.